The source of this T cell receptor (beta chain) is a study of blood T cell repertoires in COVID-19. Produced via immunoSEQ multiplex PCR; TCRdb's table is partial and in-frame only. Here the sample spans about 160,000 clones, around 80% being singletons. This sequence originates from an elderly woman with acute or convalescent COVID-19. What was sequenced was peripheral blood.

DNA of the CDR3: TGTGCCAGCAGCCGTTCGCTAGCGAGAGGCACCGGGGAGCTGTTTTTT. The encoded protein is CASSRSLARGTGELFF. This chain links TRBV5-5 with TRBJ2-2; TRBD2 is a possible D gene (6 bases). The CDR3 has 16 amino acids. V shed 4 bases and J shed 4 bases, with 17 bases lying between them. Germline lookup yields CDR1 SGHKS and CDR2 YYEKEE (reference sequence).